A selection of T cell receptor beta chains follows, all from one sample in a study of cytomegalovirus exposure and HLA in healthy donors. Sequencing used immunoSEQ multiplex PCR; TCRdb keeps in-frame clones, though not all of them. The sample shows 120,000 or so clones, around 96% of them seen only once. Sequencing was done on a sample of PBMCs. The origin of the receptors is a man aged 18 to 30 in good health and CMV-seronegative. CDR3s include the opening cysteine and the closing phenylalanine or tryptophan. Each record gives: CDR3 length, J gene, D gene, clone size, V gene, CDR3 DNA, CDR3 protein. D genes are given only for firm matches. A clone size is listed for some rows: how often the clone was seen (once, few, many), or a class if it is expanded.

>13|TRBJ2-4|TRBD2|-|TRBV13
TGTGCCAGCAGCTTATATCCTAGCGGGATATCCGACTTC
CASSLYPSGISDF
>17|TRBJ2-7|-|-|TRBV11-1
TGTGCCAGCAGCTTAGGCCGCGGGACCGTTAGCTCCTACGAGCAGTACTTC
CASSLGRGTVSSYEQYF
>14|TRBJ1-3|-|once|TRBV5-6
TGTGCCAGCAGCTTTGAGTACTCTGGAAACACCATATATTTT
CASSFEYSGNTIYF
>14|TRBJ1-2|-|-|TRBV7-6
TGTGCCAGCAGCATAGATACGGGGAACTATGGCTACACCTTC
CASSIDTGNYGYTF
>15|TRBJ2-1|-|-|TRBV9
TGTGCCAGCAGCGTAGGAGGGAGAGGTTACAATGAGCAGTTCTTC
CASSVGGRGYNEQFF
>14|TRBJ1-5|-|-|TRBV21-1
TGTGCCAGCGGGCCCGGACAGGACCATCAGCCCCAGCATTTT
CASGPGQDHQPQHF
>17|TRBJ2-7|TRBD2|-|TRBV7-2
TGTGCCAGCAGCTTAGAACTAGCGGGAGGGCCGTACACCGAGCAGTACTTC
CASSLELAGGPYTEQYF
>15|TRBJ2-5|TRBD2|-|TRBV9
TGTGCCAGCAGCTCGCTTAGCGGGGCCTCAGAGACCCAGTACTTC
CASSSLSGASETQYF
>13|TRBJ1-3|-|once|TRBV6-1
TGTGCCAGCAGTGAAGGAGACAGAAACACCATATATTTT
CASSEGDRNTIYF
>13|TRBJ2-7|-|-|TRBV27
TGTGCCTCCTCCGGGACATATTCCTACGAGCAGTACTTC
CASSGTYSYEQYF
>14|TRBJ2-7|TRBD2|-|TRBV19
TGTGCCAGTAGTATCCGGGAGGGCCCCGGGGAGCAGTACTTC
CASSIREGPGEQYF
>15|TRBJ2-3|TRBD1|few|TRBV6-4
TGTGCCAGCAGTGCCGGGACAGGGGGCGCAGATACGCAGTATTTT
CASSAGTGGADTQYF
>15|TRBJ2-3|TRBD2|-|TRBV5-1
TGCGCCAGCAGCTTGGTGACTAGCGGCACAGATACGCAGTATTTT
CASSLVTSGTDTQYF
>15|TRBJ2-7|-|-|TRBV7-4
TGTGCCAGCAGCCCTCGGGGTCATACCTCCTACGAGCAGTACTTC
CASSPRGHTSYEQYF
>12|TRBJ1-5|TRBD1|-|TRBV29-1
TGCAGCGTTGGACAGGGGGATCAGCCCCAGCATTTT
CSVGQGDQPQHF
>13|TRBJ2-7|-|once|TRBV9
TGTGCCAGCAGCGTAGCAGGATCCTACGAGCAGTACTTC
CASSVAGSYEQYF
>14|TRBJ2-7|TRBD2|-|TRBV6-6
TGTGCCAGCAGCCTGACTAGCGGGTCCCACGAGCAGTACTTC
CASSLTSGSHEQYF
>15|TRBJ2-1|TRBD2|-|TRBV29-1
TGCAGCGTCGCCGGGACTAGCGGGAGGGCCGGGGAGCAGTTCTTC
CSVAGTSGRAGEQFF
>17|TRBJ2-3|TRBD2|-|TRBV7-8
TGTGCCAGCAGCTCCTACGGACTAGCGGGTAACACAGATACGCAGTATTTT
CASSSYGLAGNTDTQYF
>15|TRBJ1-1|TRBD1|once|TRBV29-1
TGCAGCGGTAGGACAGGGGGTAGCTCGGACACTGAAGCTTTCTTT
CSGRTGGSSDTEAFF
>20|TRBJ2-4|TRBD2|-|TRBV15
TGTGCCACCAGCAGAGATCCTAGCGGGAGCTGGGGCTTAGCCAAAAACATTCAGTACTTC
CATSRDPSGSWGLAKNIQYF
>17|TRBJ2-2|-|few|TRBV11-2
TGTGCCAGTACAGTAGCGGAAATACTCGACAACACCGGGGAGCTGTTTTTT
CASTVAEILDNTGELFF
>14|TRBJ2-2|-|-|TRBV19
TGTGCCAGTAGCTTGGGACAAAACACCGGGGAGCTGTTTTTT
CASSLGQNTGELFF
>14|TRBJ2-7|TRBD1|once|TRBV11-3
TGTGCCAGCAGCTGGGGACAGGGTTACAACGAGCAGTACTTC
CASSWGQGYNEQYF
>15|TRBJ1-1|TRBD1|-|TRBV11-3
TGTGCCAGCAGCTTAAGACAGGGAGCGAACACTGAAGCTTTCTTT
CASSLRQGANTEAFF
>13|TRBJ2-1|-|once|TRBV10-2
TGCGCCAGCAGTGGGGGCTCCCTCGACGAGCAGTTCTTC
CASSGGSLDEQFF
>14|TRBJ2-1|TRBD2|-|TRBV7-3
TGTGCCAGCAGCTCGGGACTAGCCTCAAATGAGCAGTTCTTC
CASSSGLASNEQFF
>16|TRBJ2-3|-|-|TRBV2
TGTGCCAGCAGTGTCGGGACACCTACTAGCACAGATACGCAGTATTTT
CASSVGTPTSTDTQYF
>15|TRBJ2-1|-|-|TRBV7-9
TGTGCCAGCAGCGGTGGGGGGTCCACCTACAATGAGCAGTTCTTC
CASSGGGSTYNEQFF